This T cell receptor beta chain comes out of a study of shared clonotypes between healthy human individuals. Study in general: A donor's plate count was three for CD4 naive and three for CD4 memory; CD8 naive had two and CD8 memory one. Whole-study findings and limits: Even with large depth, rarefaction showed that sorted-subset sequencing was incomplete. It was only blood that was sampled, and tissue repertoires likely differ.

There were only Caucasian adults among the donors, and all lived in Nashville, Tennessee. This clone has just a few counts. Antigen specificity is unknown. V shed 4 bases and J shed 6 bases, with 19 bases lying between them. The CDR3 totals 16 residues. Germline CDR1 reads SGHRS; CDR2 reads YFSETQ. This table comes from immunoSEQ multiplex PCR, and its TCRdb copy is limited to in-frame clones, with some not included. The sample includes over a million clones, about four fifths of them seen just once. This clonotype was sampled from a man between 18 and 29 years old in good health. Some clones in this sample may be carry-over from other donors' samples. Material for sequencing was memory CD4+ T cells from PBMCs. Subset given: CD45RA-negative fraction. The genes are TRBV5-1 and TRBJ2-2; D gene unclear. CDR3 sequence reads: CASSPVAVRRPGELFF. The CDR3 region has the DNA TGCGCCAGCAGCCCCGTGGCAGTTAGGCGCCCCGGGGAGCTGTTTTTT. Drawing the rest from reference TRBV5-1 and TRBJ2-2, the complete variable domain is KAGVTQTPRYLIKTRGQQVTLSCSPISGHRSVSWYQQTPGQGLQFLFEYFSETQRNKGNFPGRFSGRQFSNSRSEMNVSTLELGDSALYLCASSPVAVRRPGELFFGEGSRLTVL.